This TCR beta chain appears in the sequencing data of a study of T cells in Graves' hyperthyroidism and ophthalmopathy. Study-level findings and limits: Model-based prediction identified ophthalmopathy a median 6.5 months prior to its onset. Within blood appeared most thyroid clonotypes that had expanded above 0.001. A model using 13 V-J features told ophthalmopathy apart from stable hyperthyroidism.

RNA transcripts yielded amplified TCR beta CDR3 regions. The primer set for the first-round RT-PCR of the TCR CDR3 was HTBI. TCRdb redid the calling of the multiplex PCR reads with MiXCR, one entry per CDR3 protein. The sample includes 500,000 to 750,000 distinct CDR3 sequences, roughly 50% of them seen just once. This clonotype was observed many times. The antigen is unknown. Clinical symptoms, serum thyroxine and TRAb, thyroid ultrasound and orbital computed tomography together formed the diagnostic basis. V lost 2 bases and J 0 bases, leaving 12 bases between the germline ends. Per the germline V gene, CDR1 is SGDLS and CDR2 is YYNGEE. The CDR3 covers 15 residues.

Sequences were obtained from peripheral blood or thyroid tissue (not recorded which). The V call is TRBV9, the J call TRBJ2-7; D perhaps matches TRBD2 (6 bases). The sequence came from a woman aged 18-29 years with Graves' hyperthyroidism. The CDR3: CASSVGTRFSYEQYF. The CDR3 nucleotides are TGTGCCAGCAGCGTTGGGACTCGATTCTCCTACGAGCAGTACTTC. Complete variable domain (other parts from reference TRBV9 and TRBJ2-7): DSGVTQTPKHLITATGQRVTLRCSPRSGDLSVYWYQQSLDQGLQFLIQYYNGEERAKGNILERFSAQQFPDLHSELNLSSLELGDSALYFCASSVGTRFSYEQYFGPGTRLTVT.